This entry lists 20 T cell receptor beta chains sequenced from one sample in a study of blood T cells in healthy people across ages. Together with a sample-barcoded 5' primer, a J-beta primer mix was included in a second PCR lasting roughly 6 to 12 cycles. TCRdb processed the 5' RACE reads anew with MiXCR; each CDR3 protein has one entry. Here the sample spans 800,000 to 950,000 distinct CDR3 sequences, 29% being singletons. These sequences were also reported in another study, on T cells of mothers and their children.

Sequencing was done on a sample of blood. These receptors were taken from a woman in her thirties or forties in good health.

This clonotype was recorded at least ten times. J is TRBJ2-7 and V is TRBV7-2; no reliable D call. This CDR3 is built from 12 residues. Trimming took off 2 bases at V and 4 bases at J, with 6 bases between the two ends. The germline gives CDR1 SGHTA, CDR2 FQGNSA. CDR3 residues: CASSLSVYEQYF. In DNA form, the CDR3 reads TGTGCCAGCAGCTTATCGGTATACGAGCAGTACTTC.

This clonotype occurred a few times. The J gene is TRBJ2-3, the V gene TRBV5-1; TRBD2 is a possible D gene (5 bases). The CDR3 runs to 15 residues. Germline CDR1 SGHRS, CDR2 YFSETQ. V dropped 6 bases and J dropped 2 bases, with 16 bases sitting between them. In DNA, the CDR3 is TGCGCCAGCACCTTTTATAGCGAATTCACAGATACGCAGTATTTT. This translates into CASTFYSEFTDTQYF.

The chain links TRBV4-1 to TRBJ1-5; D gene ambiguous. V was cut by 1 base and J by 1 base, with 8 bases left in between. CDR1 is MGHRA, CDR2 YSYEKL, per germline. This CDR3 contains 15 residues. The CDR3 coding sequence is TGCGCCAGCAGCCAAGTTGGGCCCAGCAATCAGCCCCAGCATTTT. This encodes CASSQVGPSNQPQHF.

The CDR3 is CASSFGGARTDTQYF. DNA for the CDR3: TGTGCCAGCAGCTTTGGGGGGGCCCGAACAGATACGCAGTATTTT. V and J are TRBV7-9 and TRBJ2-3; tentative D call: TRBD2 (7 bases). The germline V gene encodes CDR1 SEHNR and CDR2 FQNEAQ (reference sequence). This CDR3 has 15 amino acids. V was clipped by 3 bases and J by 3 bases, with 13 bases between them.

This clonotype has a handful of counts. This chain connects TRBV5-1 to TRBJ2-7; D is tentatively TRBD1 or TRBD2 (6 bases each). The germline gives CDR1 SGHRS, CDR2 YFSETQ. The V gene lost 3 bases and the J gene lost 2 bases, with 12 bases spanning the gap. The CDR3 loop spans 14 amino acids. CDR3 in DNA: TGCGCCAGCAGCTATTGGGGGGCCACCTACGAGCAGTACTTC. It yields the protein CASSYWGATYEQYF.

This clonotype was seen a few times. The V call is TRBV12-3 or TRBV12-4, the J call TRBJ1-1; D is uncertain. The CDR3 has 13 amino acids. V lost 6 bases and J 11 bases, leaving 19 bases between the germline ends. In DNA, the CDR3 is TGTGCCAGCAGACCCTCAAAAAAATCAAGGGCTTTCTTT. It specifies CASRPSKKSRAFF.

This clonotype was seen at least ten times. The V and J genes are TRBV5-1 and TRBJ1-1; no clear D gene. The CDR3 runs 16 residues. V lost 0 bases to trimming and J lost 1 base, with 13 bases between them. Germline CDR1 and CDR2: SGHRS and YFSETQ. CDR3 coding DNA: TGCGCCAGCAGCTTGGCCTTTGGAGGGTCGAACACTGAAGCTTTCTTT. It encodes CASSLAFGGSNTEAFF. The entire variable domain, with the rest obtained from reference TRBV5-1 and TRBJ1-1, is as follows: KAGVTQTPRYLIKTRGQQVTLSCSPISGHRSVSWYQQTPGQGLQFLFEYFSETQRNKGNFPGRFSGRQFSNSRSEMNVSTLELGDSALYLCASSLAFGGSNTEAFFGQGTRLTVV.

The rearrangement links TRBV13 to TRBJ1-6, with D maybe TRBD1 (5 bases). The CDR3 length is 16 residues. CDR1 and CDR2 from the germline V gene are PRHDT and FYEKMQ (reference sequence). Trimming shortened V by 3 bases and J by 7 bases, and 16 bases separated the two germline ends. The CDR3 loop reads CASSFPAGGGNSPLHF. As DNA, the CDR3 is TGTGCCAGCAGCTTCCCCGCGGGGGGAGGCAATTCACCCCTCCACTTT.

This clonotype has more than one count but fewer than ten. The chain combines TRBV3-1 with TRBJ2-1; TRBD2 matches 9 bases. In germline, CDR1 is LGHDT, CDR2 YNNKEL (reference sequence). The CDR3 is 17 residues long. V shed 2 bases, J shed 8 bases, and the junction held 13 bases outside the gene matches. The CDR3 is CASSQTTRGGPPHEQFF. CDR3 bases: TGTGCCAGCAGCCAAACCACGCGGGGGGGCCCCCCTCATGAGCAGTTCTTC.

This clonotype was recorded at least ten times. The rearrangement uses TRBV12-3 or TRBV12-4 and TRBJ1-5; D might be TRBD1 (5 bases). The CDR3 totals 15 residues. Trimming removed 2 bases at V and 1 base at J, with 9 bases between. CDR3 nucleotides: TGTGCCAGCAGTTTATTTCGGGGGAGCAATCAGCCCCAGCATTTT. Translated: CASSLFRGSNQPQHF.

Many counts were recorded for this clonotype. The CDR3 DNA follows: TGCAGTGCTAGAGGACAAGGGGCTCAGCCCCAGCATTTT. Translation gives CSARGQGAQPQHF. The chain recombines TRBV20-1 with TRBJ1-5; TRBD1 is a possible D gene (5 bases). The CDR3 extends over 13 amino acids. Germline CDR1 is DFQATT and CDR2 is SNEGSKA (reference sequence). Between the trimmed V and J ends, which lost 1 base and 6 bases, there was a span of 10 bases.

The J gene is TRBJ2-1, the V gene TRBV12-3 or TRBV12-4; D gene ambiguous. The closer fit of TRBJ2-7 to the DNA end suggests the J call may be wrong. This CDR3 contains 16 residues. CDR3 sequence reads: CASSQVALMTYNEQYF. The CDR3, as DNA: TGTGCCAGCAGCCAAGTAGCCCTAATGACCTACAATGAGCAGTACTTC.

This rearrangement joins TRBV5-1 to TRBJ1-4; 9 nucleotides align to TRBD1. The CDR3 extends over 16 amino acids. The V segment lost 4 bases and the J segment 4 bases; nucleotides outside the gene matches: 8. Germline lookup yields CDR1 SGHRS and CDR2 YFSETQ. The CDR3 reads CASSPGGGQGNEKLFF. CDR3 bases: TGCGCCAGCAGCCCCGGAGGGGGACAGGGTAATGAAAAACTGTTTTTT.

This clonotype was seen a handful of times. The chain recombines TRBV10-2 with TRBJ1-6, with D possibly being TRBD1 (6 bases). The germline gives CDR1 WSHSY, CDR2 SAAADI. Trimming took off 3 bases at V and 7 bases at J, with 7 bases between the two ends. The CDR3 has 13 residues. The CDR3 nucleotides are TGCGCCAGCAGTGATACAGGGAATTCACCCCTCCACTTT. This gives the protein CASSDTGNSPLHF.

In this sample, this clonotype turned up a few times. The chain carries TRBV28 and TRBJ2-1; D gene unclear. The CDR3 sequence is 13 residues long. Per germline, CDR1 MDHEN and CDR2 SYDVKM. Trimming removed 8 bases at V and 6 bases at J, with 14 bases between. The CDR3 loop is CASAKFPVNEQFF. The CDR3 DNA reads TGTGCCAGCGCTAAATTTCCGGTCAATGAGCAGTTCTTC.

This clonotype came up a few times. The chain joins TRBV27 to TRBJ1-2; TRBD1 is a possible D gene (6 bases). V lost 6 bases, J lost 1 base, and 15 bases lay in between. Per the germline V gene, CDR1 is MNHEY and CDR2 is SMNVEV (reference sequence). The CDR3 loop spans 15 amino acids. The CDR3 loop reads CASSLNTGLNYGYTF. The CDR3 coding sequence is TGTGCCAGCAGCCTGAACACAGGGCTTAACTATGGCTACACCTTC.

This clonotype has just one count. This chain's CDR3 is CASSELYGEAFF. In DNA form, the CDR3 reads TGTGCCAGCAGCGAACTTTATGGGGAAGCTTTCTTT. The chain combines TRBV3-1 with TRBJ1-1; D is undetermined. Germline values: CDR1 LGHDT, CDR2 YNNKEL (reference sequence). V was shortened by 5 bases and J by 8 bases, with 12 bases between the two germline ends. The CDR3 runs to 12 residues.

CDR3: CASTTMGITGELFF. DNA of the CDR3: TGTGCCAGTACGACCATGGGAATCACCGGGGAGCTGTTTTTT. The V and J genes are TRBV19 and TRBJ2-2; no reliable D call. Per the germline V gene, CDR1 is LNHDA and CDR2 is SQIVND (reference sequence). CDR3 length: 14 residues. V was clipped by 7 bases and J by 4 bases, with 13 bases between them. The entire variable domain, with the rest obtained from reference TRBV19 and TRBJ2-2, is as follows: DGGITQSPKYLFRKEGQNVTLSCEQNLNHDAMYWYRQDPGQGLRLIYYSQIVNDFQKGDIAEGYSVSREKKESFPLTVTSAQKNPTAFYLCASTTMGITGELFFGEGSRLTVL.

This clonotype was seen only a few times. The chain joins TRBV7-2 to TRBJ2-3; the D gene is possibly TRBD1 (6 bases). Per germline, CDR1 SGHTA and CDR2 FQGNSA. Trimming pared 5 bases from V and 5 bases from J, leaving 17 bases between. This CDR3 has 15 residues. The CDR3 DNA is TGTGCCAGCAGCCCCGCGCACAGGGTGGGAGATACGCAGTATTTT. Translated: CASSPAHRVGDTQYF.

The chain employs TRBV29-1 and TRBJ1-1, with D unresolved. CDR3 length: 11 residues. Germline CDR1 and CDR2: SQVTM and ANQGSEA. Trimming left V 1 base short and J 4 bases short, with 4 bases between. CDR3: CSVEAPTEAFF. DNA for the CDR3: TGCAGCGTTGAAGCACCCACTGAAGCTTTCTTT.